The present TCR beta chain was sequenced within a study of CD8 T cells in Susac syndrome. Study findings and constraints: In total CD8+ repertoires, approximately 17 Susac-specific public clones were found, and in CD8+ TEMRA repertoires, several were found.

An input of roughly 0.45 to 1 ug of RNA was subjected to reverse transcription using random hexamers. In TCRdb, the immunoSEQ multiplex PCR reads were re-called with MiXCR into one record per CDR3 protein. The sample gives roughly 76,000 distinct CDR3 sequences, roughly 92% of which show up once; approximately 0.45% is in the top ten. V shed 4 bases, J shed 0 bases, and the junction held 3 bases outside the gene matches. Germline V CDR1 and CDR2: MNHNS, SASEGT. The length of the CDR3 is 15 residues. As regards this clonotype: Its cognate antigen is unknown.

The receptor was derived from a human donor with Susac syndrome. The chain links TRBV6-1 to TRBJ2-7, with 10 bases fitting TRBD2. The sample comprised CD8+ T cells from PBMCs. CDR3 in amino acids: CASSGLAGASYEQYF. DNA of the CDR3: TGTGCCAGCAGTGGACTAGCGGGTGCCTCCTACGAGCAGTACTTC.